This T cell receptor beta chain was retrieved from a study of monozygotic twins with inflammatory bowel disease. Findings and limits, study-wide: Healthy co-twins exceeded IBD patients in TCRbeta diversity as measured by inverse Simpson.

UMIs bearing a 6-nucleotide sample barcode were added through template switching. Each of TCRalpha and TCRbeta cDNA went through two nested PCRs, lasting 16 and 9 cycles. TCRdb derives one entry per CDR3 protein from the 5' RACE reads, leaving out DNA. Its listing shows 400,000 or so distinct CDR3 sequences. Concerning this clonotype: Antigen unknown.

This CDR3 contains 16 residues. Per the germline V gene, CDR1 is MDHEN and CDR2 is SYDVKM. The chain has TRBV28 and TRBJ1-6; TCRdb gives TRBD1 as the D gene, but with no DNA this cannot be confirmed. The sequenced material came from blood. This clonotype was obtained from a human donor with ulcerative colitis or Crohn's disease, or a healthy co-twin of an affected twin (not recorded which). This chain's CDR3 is CASSSGDRGNNSPLHF.